Following are 28 T cell receptor beta chains from one sample sequenced in a study of response to subunit inactivated influenza vaccine. TCRdb ran MiXCR on the RT-PCR reads and lists one entry per CDR3 protein. The sample lists hundreds of thousands of distinct CDR3 sequences, around 13% occurring once. This material consisted of PBMCs from blood, taken 14 days before vaccination. These receptors were taken from a man in his forties or fifties who received an inactivated influenza vaccine.

On this clonotype: The junction departs from the called germline gene at one end, perhaps through a read error. The J gene is TRBJ2-5, the V gene TRBV6-1; 8 bases are shared with TRBD2. Germline V lookup: CDR1 MNHNS, CDR2 SASEGT. The CDR3 runs to 13 residues. The CDR3 nucleotides are TGTGCCAGCAGTGAAGTTAGCGGGGAGACCCGGTACTTC. Its translation is CASSEVSGETRYF.

This clonotype was observed many times. This rearrangement joins TRBV6-2 or TRBV6-3 to TRBJ2-1; maybe TRBD2 (7 bases). Trimming left V 10 bases short and J 4 bases short, with 17 bases between. The CDR3 covers 14 residues. CDR1 and CDR2 (germline): MNHEY, SVGEGT. CDR3 amino acids: CATGDGGTYNEQFF. In DNA, the CDR3 is TGTGCCACGGGGGACGGGGGGACATACAATGAGCAGTTCTTC.

This chain uses TRBV12-3 or TRBV12-4 with TRBJ2-1, with 10 bases identical to TRBD2. The trim removed 6 bases at V and 5 bases at J, leaving 7 bases unmatched. The CDR3 covers 15 residues. In DNA, the CDR3 is TGTGCCAGCAGCCGAGCGGGAGGGCCCCACAATGAGCAGTTCTTC. Protein product: CASSRAGGPHNEQFF.

In its sample, this clonotype was seen a few times. The J gene is TRBJ1-1, the V gene TRBV7-2; 7 bases fit TRBD1. The germline gives CDR1 SGHTA, CDR2 FQGNSA. Unmatched junction bases numbered 11, after V lost 5 bases and J lost 8 bases. There are 14 residues in the CDR3. In nucleotides, the CDR3 is TGTGCCAGCAGCCCGATGACAGGGCATCGGGAAGCTTTCTTT. Protein sequence: CASSPMTGHREAFF.

As to this clonotype: An end of the junction differs from the germline gene, which may be a read error. This chain connects TRBV6-2 or TRBV6-3 to TRBJ2-7; 10 bases line up with TRBD1. The length of the CDR3 is 16 residues. Germline CDR1 is MNHEY and CDR2 is SVGEGT. The CDR3 sequence is CASSYDRGLGSFEQYF. DNA of the CDR3: TGTGCCAGCAGTTACGACAGGGGGCTAGGGTCCTTCGAGCAGTACTTC.

This clonotype was seen more than once but under ten times. The V and J genes are TRBV4-3 and TRBJ2-3; D unresolved. The CDR3 length is 16 residues. Looked up from germline, CDR1 is LGHNA and CDR2 is YSLEER. Trimming removed 1 base at V and 4 bases at J, with 15 bases between. CDR3 loop: CASSQGALAKADTQYF. Here the CDR3 DNA reads TGCGCCAGCAGCCAAGGGGCCTTAGCAAAGGCAGATACGCAGTATTTT.

This clonotype was seen many times. This chain uses TRBV6-2 or TRBV6-3 with TRBJ2-7; 8 positions agree with TRBD1. CDR3 length: 16 residues. CDR1 is MNHEY and CDR2 is SVGEGT in the germline V gene. V lost 6 bases to trimming and J lost 2 bases; unmatched junction nucleotides: 12. As DNA, the CDR3 is TGTGCCAGCAGCCCGATCCCAGGGGGCAGGACCTACGAGCAGTACTTC. This encodes CASSPIPGGRTYEQYF.

CDR3 residues: CASSSSWNQPQHF. As DNA, the CDR3 is TGTGCCAGCAGCTCTTCTTGGAATCAGCCCCAGCATTTT. This chain links TRBV7-2 with TRBJ1-5; D remains unclear. V was shortened by 4 bases and J by 4 bases, with 8 bases between the two germline ends. Germline CDR1 is SGHTA and CDR2 is FQGNSA. The CDR3 is 13 amino acids. Drawing the rest from reference TRBV7-2 and TRBJ1-5, the complete variable domain is GAGVSQSPSNKVTEKGKDVELRCDPISGHTALYWYRQSLGQGLEFLIYFQGNSAPDKSGLPSDRFSAERTGGSVSTLTIQRTQQEDSAVYLCASSSSWNQPQHFGDGTRLSIL.

This clonotype has only a few counts. The chain is built from TRBV12-3 or TRBV12-4 and TRBJ1-5; D unclear. Trimming took 5 bases from V and 0 from J, leaving 11 bases between them. The CDR3 consists of 15 residues. Written as DNA, the CDR3 is TGTGCCAGCAGTAGTCCAGAGTATAGCAATCAGCCCCAGCATTTT. Protein product: CASSSPEYSNQPQHF.

This clonotype was detected a few times. The V gene is TRBV5-6, the J gene TRBJ1-3; possibly TRBD1 for D (5 bases). Germline CDR1 reads SGHDT; CDR2 reads YYEEEE. The CDR3 spans 15 residues. The V gene lost 3 bases and the J gene lost 1 base, with 11 bases spanning the gap. The CDR3 coding sequence is TGTGCCAGCAGCTGGGGCACGTTGTCTGGAAACACCATATATTTT. It is translated as CASSWGTLSGNTIYF.

The chain employs TRBV12-3 or TRBV12-4 and TRBJ2-1, with D unresolved. V was shortened by 5 bases and J by 5 bases, with 16 bases between the two germline ends. This CDR3 contains 15 residues. The CDR3 is CASSPHGSTNNEQFF. As DNA, the CDR3 is TGTGCCAGCAGTCCACATGGCTCAACTAACAATGAGCAGTTCTTC.

This clonotype has just a few counts. J is TRBJ2-7 and V is TRBV10-3; 7 nucleotides line up with TRBD1. V lost 6 bases and J lost 4; bases outside the gene matches: 9. Per the germline V gene, CDR1 is ENHRY and CDR2 is SYGVKD. The CDR3 runs 14 residues. As DNA, the CDR3 is TGTGCCATCAGAAGCAGGGGGAACGAGTACGAGCAGTACTTC. Amino acid sequence: CAIRSRGNEYEQYF.

This chain joins TRBV11-2 and TRBJ1-4; D not certain. This CDR3 spans 17 amino acids. Germline CDR1 and CDR2: SGHAT and FQNNGV. Trimming removed 5 bases at V and 7 bases at J, with 23 bases between. DNA of the CDR3: TGTGCCAGCAGCCCCCTGAGACAAATGGTTGCGCGTGAAAAACTGTTTTTT. Its protein product is CASSPLRQMVAREKLFF.

The CDR3 loop is CATSDPGQSYEQYF. The CDR3 region has the DNA TGTGCCACCAGTGATCCGGGACAGAGCTACGAGCAGTACTTC. The chain carries TRBV24-1 and TRBJ2-7; 7 positions agree with TRBD1. The V segment lost 3 bases and the J segment 3 bases; nucleotides outside the gene matches: 4. Germline CDR1 reads KGHDR; CDR2 reads SFDVKD. The CDR3 sequence is 14 residues long.

The chain uses TRBV18 and TRBJ2-7; possible D gene TRBD1, 5 bases. Trimming removed 0 bases at V and 0 bases at J, with 12 bases between. The germline gives CDR1 KGHSH, CDR2 LQKENI. The CDR3 covers 16 residues. CDR3 coding DNA: TGTGCCAGCTCACCACCAAGGACATATCGCTCCTACGAGCAGTACTTC. Residues: CASSPPRTYRSYEQYF.

This clonotype was found a few times. The V call is TRBV6-1, the J call TRBJ1-5, with unresolved D. CDR1 and CDR2 (germline): MNHNS, SASEGT. The CDR3 is 14 amino acids. V was shortened by 4 bases and J by 6 bases, with 13 bases between the two germline ends. Here the CDR3 reads CASSAARTVQPQHF. The CDR3 bases are TGTGCCAGCAGTGCAGCCCGGACGGTTCAGCCCCAGCATTTT.

This rearrangement joins TRBV9 to TRBJ2-7; 11 nucleotides agree with TRBD2. Trimming removed 2 bases from V and 2 bases from J; junction bases left unmatched: 6. Germline CDR1 reads SGDLS; CDR2 reads YYNGEE. The CDR3 sequence is 16 residues long. In DNA, the CDR3 is TGTGCCAGCAGCGTCGGACTAGCGGGTAGGACCTACGAGCAGTACTTC. As protein: CASSVGLAGRTYEQYF.

J is TRBJ2-5 and V is TRBV20-1; no clear D. Between the trimmed V and J ends, which lost 5 bases and 1 base, there was a span of 11 bases. The CDR3 totals 13 residues. Germline V gives CDR1 DFQATT, CDR2 SNEGSKA (reference sequence). The DNA for the CDR3 is TGCAGTGCTGTCCGGATCCTCCAAGAGACCCAGTACTTC. Translating it yields CSAVRILQETQYF.

This clonotype was detected only a few times. A read error may produce the germline difference seen at one junction end. The CDR3 sequence: CSASGQGNIEAFF. Here the CDR3 DNA reads TGCAGTGCTAGTGGACAGGGGAACATTGAAGCTTTCTTT. The chain has TRBV20-1 and TRBJ1-1, with TRBD1 identical over 9 bases. The length of the CDR3 is 13 residues. CDR1 is DFQATT, CDR2 SNEGSKA, per germline (reference sequence).

This clonotype has ten or more counts. The chain carries TRBV18 and TRBJ2-7; TRBD1 agrees at 7 bases. The CDR3 totals 14 residues. Germline V gives CDR1 KGHSH, CDR2 LQKENI. J was trimmed by 0 bases and V by 4 bases; bases with no gene match: 3. CDR3 sequence reads: CASSLDRASYEQYF. As DNA, the CDR3 is TGTGCCAGCTCACTCGACAGGGCCTCCTACGAGCAGTACTTC.

This clonotype has a handful of counts. In DNA form, the CDR3 reads TGTGCCAGCAGGAGACCGGGACTGGGCCCTTCGGATACGCAGTATTTT. It translates to CASRRPGLGPSDTQYF. V and J are TRBV11-2 and TRBJ2-3; the D gene is possibly TRBD2 (6 bases). This CDR3 has 16 residues. CDR1 is SGHAT, CDR2 FQNNGV, per germline. V shed 6 bases and J shed 6 bases, with 22 bases lying between them.

This clonotype was seen more than once but under ten times. This chain connects TRBV4-3 to TRBJ2-7; TRBD2 is a possible D gene (5 bases). Trimming removed 4 bases at V and 0 bases at J, with 13 bases between. The CDR3 is 15 residues long. Germline V gives CDR1 LGHNA, CDR2 YSLEER. CDR3 in DNA: TGCGCCAGCAGCCCACGGGGTGGGAGCTCCTACGAGCAGTACTTC. Translation: CASSPRGGSSYEQYF.

The table lists this clonotype with a few counts. The chain carries TRBV15 and TRBJ2-7; D ambiguous. V lost 0 bases and J 4 bases, leaving 7 bases between the germline ends. The CDR3 sequence is 13 residues long. The germline CDR1 and CDR2 sequences are LNHNV and YYDKDF (reference sequence). This CDR3 is CATSREDAYEQYF. Written as DNA, the CDR3 is TGTGCCACCAGCAGAGAGGATGCTTACGAGCAGTACTTC.

This clonotype was detected only a few times. V usage is TRBV7-2 and J usage is TRBJ2-5; the match to TRBD2 covers 9 bases. The CDR3 extends over 15 amino acids. V was clipped by 5 bases and J by 5 bases; unmatched bases: 9. Germline V gene lookup returns CDR1 SGHTA and CDR2 FQGNSA. For the CDR3, the DNA is TGTGCCAGCAGCCAGACTAGCGGACCGGGGGAGACCCAGTACTTC. Encoded protein: CASSQTSGPGETQYF.

This clonotype occurred once. The chain recombines TRBV3-1 with TRBJ1-6; the D gene is possibly TRBD1 (6 bases). Trimming removed 4 bases at V and 16 bases at J, with 17 bases between. CDR1 and CDR2 from the germline V gene are LGHDT and YNNKEL (reference sequence). The CDR3 contains 13 residues. CDR3 in DNA: TGTGCCAGCAGCCTTGAGACAGGAATGGGACTCCACTTT. As protein: CASSLETGMGLHF.

This clonotype was found many times. The rearrangement uses TRBV10-3 and TRBJ2-7; D remains ambiguous. CDR1 and CDR2 from the germline V gene are ENHRY and SYGVKD. V lost 3 bases and J 6 bases, leaving 18 bases between the germline ends. The CDR3 contains 15 residues. CDR3 amino acids: CAISERAPNLLEQYF. Here the CDR3 DNA reads TGTGCCATCAGTGAACGGGCCCCCAACCTCCTCGAGCAGTACTTC.

The chain employs TRBV7-2 and TRBJ2-3, with 10 bases matching TRBD2. The germline V gene encodes CDR1 SGHTA and CDR2 FQGNSA. The CDR3 runs 16 residues. V lost 3 bases to trimming and J lost 4 bases; unmatched junction nucleotides: 7. CDR3 region: CASSFGLAARSDTQYF. CDR3 nucleotide sequence: TGTGCCAGCAGCTTCGGACTAGCGGCACGCTCAGATACGCAGTATTTT.

The chain combines TRBV6-2 or TRBV6-3 with TRBJ2-7; D gene ambiguous. Trimming stripped 6 bases from V and 1 base from J, with 7 bases between. From germline, CDR1 is MNHEY and CDR2 SVGEGT. This CDR3 has 12 residues. CDR3 nucleotide sequence: TGTGCCAGCAGCCATACTTCCTACGAGCAGTACTTC. It yields the protein CASSHTSYEQYF.